These 7 T cell receptor beta chains were all obtained from the same sample, sequenced in a study of blood T cell repertoires in COVID-19. Assay: immunoSEQ multiplex PCR; the TCRdb copy retains only in-frame clones and omits some. The sample contains 200,000 to 250,000 clones, about nine tenths of which appear only once. Sequencing input: PBMCs or T cells enriched from blood (not recorded which). The receptor set was obtained from a man aged 40-49 years who had recovered from COVID-19.

The chain is built from TRBV18 and TRBJ2-7, with D hard to call. The CDR3 totals 13 residues. The germline gives CDR1 KGHSH, CDR2 LQKENI. Trimming took 5 bases from V and 2 from J, leaving 10 bases between them. CDR3 loop: CASSFGQTYEQYF. CDR3 bases: TGTGCCAGCTCATTTGGGCAGACCTACGAGCAGTACTTC.

This chain uses TRBV19 with TRBJ1-4; 7 bases agree with TRBD1. The germline gives CDR1 LNHDA, CDR2 SQIVND (reference sequence). This CDR3 has 19 residues. The V segment lost 7 bases and the J segment 4 bases; nucleotides outside the gene matches: 21. The CDR3 nucleotides are TGTGCCAGTATAAAGAGGGGCATTTACTCCCAGGGGGTTAATGAAAAACTGTTTTTT. Amino acid sequence: CASIKRGIYSQGVNEKLFF.

J is TRBJ1-4 and V is TRBV28, with 8 bases matching TRBD1. Germline V lookup: CDR1 MDHEN, CDR2 SYDVKM. V lost 5 bases and J lost 6; bases outside the gene matches: 5. The CDR3 covers 14 residues. CDR3 sequence (DNA): TGTGCCAGCAGTCTCAGGGGGCTGGATGAAAAACTGTTTTTT. Encoded protein: CASSLRGLDEKLFF.

The sample holds a few counts of this clone. V and J are TRBV19 and TRBJ1-2; 9 nucleotides align to TRBD1. CDR3 length: 14 amino acids. Germline trimming cut 6 bases from V and 2 bases from J; bases unmatched to any gene: 4. Per germline, CDR1 LNHDA and CDR2 SQIVND (reference sequence). The CDR3 loop reads CASSPDRGNYGYTF. CDR3 in DNA: TGTGCCAGTAGCCCCGACAGGGGGAACTATGGCTACACCTTC.

The V and J genes are TRBV20-1 and TRBJ2-1; D gene uncertain. V lost 1 base and J lost 4, with 2 bases in between. The germline CDR1 and CDR2 sequences are DFQATT and SNEGSKA (reference sequence). This CDR3 has 11 residues. The chain's CDR3 is CSARVYNEQFF. Here the CDR3 DNA reads TGCAGTGCTAGAGTATACAATGAGCAGTTCTTC.

This sequence joins TRBV10-3 and TRBJ2-2, with a tentative D call TRBD2 (5 bases). The germline V gene has CDR1 ENHRY and CDR2 SYGVKD. V was pared by 7 bases and J by 3 bases, with 12 bases between. This CDR3 spans 14 amino acids. The CDR3 DNA is TGTGCCATCAACCCGTCGGGGTACACCGGGGAGCTGTTTTTT. It yields the protein CAINPSGYTGELFF.

This clone was picked up one time. The CDR3 reads CSVYPTGAENYGYTF. The DNA for the CDR3 is TGCAGCGTCTACCCGACAGGGGCCGAGAACTATGGCTACACCTTC. V is TRBV29-1 and J is TRBJ1-2; 8 bases are shared with TRBD1. The CDR3 is 15 amino acids. CDR1 SQVTM and CDR2 ANQGSEA come from the germline V gene. The J segment lost 2 bases and the V segment lost 6 bases, leaving 11 bases of the junction unmatched.